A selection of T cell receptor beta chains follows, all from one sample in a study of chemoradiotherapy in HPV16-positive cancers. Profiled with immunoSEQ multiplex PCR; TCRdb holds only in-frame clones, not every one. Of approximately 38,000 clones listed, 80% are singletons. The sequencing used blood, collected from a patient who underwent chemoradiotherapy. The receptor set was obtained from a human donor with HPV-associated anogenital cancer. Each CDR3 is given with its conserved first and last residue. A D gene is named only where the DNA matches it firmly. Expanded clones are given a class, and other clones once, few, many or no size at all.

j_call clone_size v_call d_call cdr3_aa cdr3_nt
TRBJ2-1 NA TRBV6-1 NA CASRTGGQLNEQFF TGTGCCAGCCGGACGGGGGGACAGCTCAATGAGCAGTTCTTC
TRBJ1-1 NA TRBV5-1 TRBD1 CASSFGQGTEAFF TGCGCCAGCAGCTTCGGACAGGGCACTGAAGCTTTCTTT
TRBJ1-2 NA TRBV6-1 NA CASSPIGRGYTF TGTGCCAGCAGCCCCATAGGACGGGGCTACACCTTC
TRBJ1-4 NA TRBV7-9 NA CASSYRHSNEKLFF TGTGCCAGCAGCTACAGACACAGTAATGAAAAACTGTTTTTT
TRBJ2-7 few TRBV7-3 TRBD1 CASSPTGSAYEQYF TGTGCCAGCAGCCCGACAGGGTCAGCCTACGAGCAGTACTTC
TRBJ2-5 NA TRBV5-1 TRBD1 CASSLSGQGAFETQYF TGCGCCAGCAGCTTATCCGGACAGGGGGCGTTTGAGACCCAGTACTTC
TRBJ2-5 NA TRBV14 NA CASSQFDYAGAQYF TGTGCCAGCAGCCAATTTGACTACGCAGGGGCCCAGTACTTC
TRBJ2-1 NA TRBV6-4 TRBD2 CASSDSSGGANEQFF TGTGCCAGCAGTGACTCTAGCGGGGGGGCCAATGAGCAGTTCTTC
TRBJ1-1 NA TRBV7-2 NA CASSQNTGRAFF TGTGCCAGCAGCCAGAATACAGGGAGAGCTTTCTTT
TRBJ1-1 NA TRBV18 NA CASSLVIGYLDTEAFF TGTGCCAGCTCACTCGTCATCGGGTATTTGGACACTGAAGCTTTCTTT
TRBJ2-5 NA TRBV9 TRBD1 CASSQSGGYQETQYF TGTGCCAGCAGCCAGTCAGGGGGCTACCAAGAGACCCAGTACTTC
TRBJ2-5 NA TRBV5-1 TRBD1 CASRAGQGARRETQYF TGCGCCAGCAGGGCAGGACAGGGGGCTCGAAGAGAGACCCAGTACTTC
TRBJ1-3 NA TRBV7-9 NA CASSLVPAGNTIYF TGTGCCAGCAGCTTAGTACCGGCTGGAAACACCATATATTTT
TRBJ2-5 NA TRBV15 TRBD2 CATSSPLAGGLETQYF TGTGCCACCAGCAGCCCACTAGCGGGGGGTTTGGAGACCCAGTACTTC
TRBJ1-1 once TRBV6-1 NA CASSRTARNTEAFF TGTGCCAGCAGTAGGACAGCCCGTAACACTGAAGCTTTCTTT